This TCR beta chain was sequenced in a study of T-cell reconstitution after alpha-beta-depleted transplantation in children listed by TCRdb under 2016. In terms of the full investigation: The study quantitatively tracked T-cell immune reconstitution after TCRalphabeta/CD19-depleted allogeneic hematopoietic cell transplantation in children using TCR repertoire profiling.

In the case of this clonotype: Its target antigen remains unknown. The record has no base qualities; no much larger clone is one base away.

The method behind the library was PCR. Sequencing took place on an Illumina HiSeq 2500. TCR libraries were prepared with molecular barcoding, using unique molecular identifiers to normalize TCRbeta repertoire quantification. The public reads were run again by TCRdb, first through fastp at Q25 and then through MiXCR, and only productive beta chains were kept. For every CDR3 protein sequence, its rows merge into one entry that carries the most common genes and DNA. Within this sample are hundreds of thousands of distinct CDR3 sequences, with approximately 32% of them counted one time only. The ten largest account for approximately 2.3% of the sample. CDR1 and CDR2, looked up from the germline V gene (reference sequence), are DFQATT and SNEGSKA. CDR3 length: 13 amino acids, cysteine to phenylalanine. The entry retains the CDR3 DNA only, 39 bases that are in frame from base 1. V has 4 bases trimmed and J has 0 bases trimmed; junction bases matching no gene number 3.

The source material was PBMCs from the stem cell graft donor, sampled from the stem cell graft. The TCR originated in a human donor who donated a stem cell graft to a child with aplastic anemia. The rearranged segments are TRBV20-1 and TRBJ2-7; 7 central nucleotides agree with TRBD2. The DNA sequence reads TGCAGTGCTATTGGCGGGAGCTCCTACGAGCAGTACTTC. It translates as CSAIGGSSYEQYF.